The 24 T cell receptor beta chains in this list originate from one sample, sequenced in a study of OX40 agonist ivuxolimab in advanced cancers. The data were produced by immunoSEQ multiplex PCR, yet TCRdb's version contains in-frame clones alone and is incomplete. The table lists around 69,000 clones, around 90% of them singletons, with around 3% in the top ten. The sample here was CD4+ or CD8+ T cells sorted from blood, taken in a trial of the OX40 agonist ivuxolimab. The source of these receptors is an adult with an advanced solid tumor such as melanoma, head and neck, liver or kidney cancer.

This sequence joins TRBV5-1 and TRBJ2-5; TRBD1 might be the D (8 bases). Trimming took off 4 bases at V and 5 bases at J, with 12 bases between the two ends. The V gene's germline CDR1 is SGHRS and CDR2 YFSETQ. This CDR3 is 13 amino acids long. The CDR3 bases are TGCGCCAGCAGCACAGGGGGGGTTGAGACCCAGTACTTC. It encodes CASSTGGVETQYF.

The V gene is TRBV6-1, the J gene TRBJ1-5; D call uncertain. V lost 6 bases to trimming and J lost 0 bases, with 6 bases between them. This CDR3 is built from 13 residues. CDR1 and CDR2 (germline): MNHNS, SASEGT. CDR3 DNA: TGTGCCAGCAGCGCCAATAGCAATCAGCCCCAGCATTTT. This sequence encodes CASSANSNQPQHF.

In its sample, this clone was seen once. The chain recombines TRBV10-3 with TRBJ2-1; 11 positions agree with TRBD2. The V gene end was trimmed by 1 base and the J gene end by 15 bases; junction bases not matched to a gene: 5. The CDR3 consists of 13 residues. The germline V gene has CDR1 ENHRY and CDR2 SYGVKD. The CDR3 DNA is TGTGCCATCAGTGAGTGGAATAGCGGGAGGGGGTTCTTC. This codes for CAISEWNSGRGFF.

The chain combines TRBV27 with TRBJ2-7; 7 bases map to TRBD1. Looked up from germline, CDR1 is MNHEY and CDR2 is SMNVEV (reference sequence). This CDR3 spans 14 amino acids. J lost 2 bases, V lost 4 bases, and 5 bases had no gene match. CDR3 amino acids: CASSSTGNPYEQYF. The CDR3 DNA sequence: TGTGCCAGCAGTTCGACAGGGAATCCCTACGAGCAGTACTTC.

This chain connects TRBV2 to TRBJ2-1, with 12 positions matching TRBD1. J lost 10 bases, V lost 7 bases, and 20 bases had no gene match. This CDR3 has 18 amino acids. Germline V gene sequence: CDR1 SNHLY, CDR2 FYNNEI. CDR3 DNA sequence: TGTGCCAGCACAACCGGGACAGGGGGCGCCGGACCGACCGGCGAGCAGTTCTTC. Protein: CASTTGTGGAGPTGEQFF.

V and J are TRBV9 and TRBJ1-2; D not resolved. Trimming took off 5 bases at V and 8 bases at J, with 10 bases between the two ends. Germline V gives CDR1 SGDLS, CDR2 YYNGEE. This CDR3 has 11 residues. DNA for the CDR3: TGTGCCAGCAGGGGAACGCGGGGCTACACCTTC. Its protein is CASRGTRGYTF.

J is TRBJ2-2 and V is TRBV9; TRBD1 agrees at 8 bases. With V trimmed by 6 bases and J by 5 bases, 12 bases remained unmatched. CDR1 is SGDLS, CDR2 YYNGEE, per germline. This CDR3 comprises 16 residues. CDR3 residues: CASNYPGRGRTGELFF. The CDR3 bases are TGTGCCAGCAACTATCCCGGCAGGGGGCGGACCGGGGAGCTGTTTTTT.

J is TRBJ1-6 and V is TRBV19; 7 bases agree with TRBD1. Trimming at V came to 9 bases and at J to 4 bases, leaving 6 bases not matched to a gene. CDR3 size: 14 residues. Germline V gene lookup returns CDR1 LNHDA and CDR2 SQIVND (reference sequence). The CDR3 sequence: CASEEQGYNSPLHF. The CDR3 nucleotides read TGTGCCAGCGAAGAACAGGGGTATAATTCACCCCTCCACTTT.

V is TRBV6-6 and J is TRBJ1-6, with 12 bases matching TRBD1. The CDR3 covers 16 residues. Per germline, CDR1 MNHNY and CDR2 SVGAGI (reference sequence). V lost 8 bases to trimming and J lost 8 bases; unmatched junction nucleotides: 10. The CDR3 protein is CASLPGQGALDSPLHF. CDR3 DNA sequence: TGTGCCAGCTTGCCGGGACAGGGGGCTTTGGATTCACCCCTCCACTTT.

The chain employs TRBV4-1 and TRBJ2-3; 11 positions match TRBD2. The CDR3 runs to 16 residues. The V and J ends lost 4 bases and 4 bases, in that order; junction bases with no gene match: 7. Germline V gene sequence: CDR1 MGHRA, CDR2 YSYEKL. The CDR3 bases are TGCGCCAGCAGCCTTCTTCTAGCGGGGGGCGCAGATACGCAGTATTTT. The encoded protein is CASSLLLAGGADTQYF.

The chain uses TRBV2 and TRBJ2-2, with D maybe TRBD2 (6 bases). The CDR3 length is 13 residues. Germline V gene data show CDR1 as SNHLY and CDR2 as FYNNEI. The V end lost 6 bases, the J end lost 13 bases, and 18 bases lay between the germline ends. CDR3 nucleotide sequence: TGTGCCAGCAGCGCCGAATCGGAGGGAGGGCTGTTTTTT. The encoded protein is CASSAESEGGLFF.

V gene TRBV5-1 combines with J gene TRBJ2-5; 8 bases agree with TRBD2. V shed 0 bases, J shed 4 bases, and the junction held 8 bases outside the gene matches. The germline gives CDR1 SGHRS, CDR2 YFSETQ. The CDR3 runs to 16 residues. CDR3 DNA sequence: TGCGCCAGCAGCTTGGAATACGCGGGGGGCCTAGAGACCCAGTACTTC. This gives the protein CASSLEYAGGLETQYF.

The rearrangement uses TRBV11-1 and TRBJ1-1; D remains ambiguous. This CDR3 spans 14 amino acids. The V end lost 2 bases, the J end lost 4 bases, and 11 bases lay between the germline ends. Germline V lookup: CDR1 SGHAT, CDR2 FQDESV (reference sequence). CDR3 bases: TGTGCCAGCAGCTTACCGGTTTATGCCACTGAAGCTTTCTTT. Encoded protein: CASSLPVYATEAFF. The whole variable domain, remainder taken from reference TRBV11-1 and TRBJ1-1, is EAEVAQSPRYKITEKSQAVAFWCDPISGHATLYWYRQILGQGPELLVQFQDESVVDDSQLPKDRFSAERLKGVDSTLKIQPAELGDSAMYLCASSLPVYATEAFFGQGTRLTVV.

This clone was detected only a few times. This chain links TRBV11-2 with TRBJ2-1; the D is unclear. Trimming took 7 bases from V and 0 from J, leaving 13 bases between them. In germline, CDR1 is SGHAT, CDR2 FQNNGV. The CDR3 has 15 residues. The CDR3 nucleotides are TGTGCCAGCAACCCGACATCCCTCTCCTACAATGAGCAGTTCTTC. It codes for CASNPTSLSYNEQFF.

CDR3 region: CASNYGLAGGAQQYF. The DNA for the CDR3 is TGCGCCAGCAACTACGGACTAGCGGGAGGCGCCCAGCAGTACTTC. The V call is TRBV5-1, the J call TRBJ2-7; TRBD2 matches 14 bases. The J segment lost 8 bases and the V segment lost 6 bases, leaving 10 bases of the junction unmatched. Germline V CDR1 and CDR2: SGHRS, YFSETQ. CDR3 length equals 15 residues.

This clone showed up just a few times. The V and J genes are TRBV28 and TRBJ1-6; no clear D gene. Germline-derived CDR1 and CDR2 are MDHEN and SYDVKM. CDR3 length equals 13 residues. V lost 7 bases and J lost 9, with 13 bases in between. The DNA for the CDR3 is TGTGCCAGCACCCTCTCGATAGTTTCACCCCTCCACTTT. This codes for CASTLSIVSPLHF. The whole variable domain, remainder taken from reference TRBV28 and TRBJ1-6, is DVKVTQSSRYLVKRTGEKVFLECVQDMDHENMFWYRQDPGLGLRLIYFSYDVKMKEKGDIPEGYSVSREKKERFSLILESASTNQTSMYLCASTLSIVSPLHFGNGTRLTVT.

The gene calls are TRBV20-1 and TRBJ2-5; D ambiguous. With the DNA end fitting TRBJ2-7 better, the J assignment may be wrong. Looked up from germline, CDR1 is DFQATT and CDR2 is SNEGSKA (reference sequence). The CDR3 totals 11 residues. CDR3 bases: TGCAGGGCGGATATGGGGTCCGAGCAGTACTTC. Amino acid sequence: CRADMGSEQYF.

The chain couples TRBV21-1 to TRBJ2-1; TRBD1 reflects the table's D call only, with no check against the DNA. TRBV21-1 is flagged as a pseudogene. The CDR3 has 12 amino acids. The CDR3 DNA reads as TGTGCCAGCAGCGCAGGGAACGGTGAGCAGTTCTTC. Its translation is CASSAGNGEQFF.

The chain is built from TRBV10-3 and TRBJ1-2; no firm D call. Germline V gene data show CDR1 as ENHRY and CDR2 as SYGVKD. The CDR3 has 16 amino acids. V lost 2 bases to trimming and J lost 4 bases, with 17 bases between them. As DNA, the CDR3 is TGTGCCATCAGTGAGCTCCATTCCATCGCGGGCTATGGCTACACCTTC. Translating it yields CAISELHSIAGYGYTF.

This clone was counted a few times. The chain uses TRBV5-1 and TRBJ1-1; D is uncertain. This CDR3 has 13 residues. Germline assignment: CDR1 SGHRS and CDR2 YFSETQ. V was clipped by 2 bases and J by 5 bases, with 10 bases between them. The CDR3 DNA follows: TGCGCCAGCAGCTTATTCGACACGACTGAAGCTTTCTTT. This sequence encodes CASSLFDTTEAFF.

This clone was counted once. CDR3 DNA: TGTGCCAGCAGCTTGGAACAGGGGATCGACGAGCAGTACTTC. Its protein is CASSLEQGIDEQYF. This rearrangement joins TRBV5-4 to TRBJ2-7; TRBD1 aligns across 7 bases. There are 14 residues in the CDR3. Germline-derived CDR1 and CDR2 are SGHNT and YYREEE (reference sequence). The junction had 5 bases not matched to a gene; V was cut back by 0 bases and J by 5 bases.

The chain employs TRBV18 and TRBJ2-1; D perhaps matches TRBD2 (5 bases). CDR3 length: 14 residues. From germline, CDR1 is KGHSH and CDR2 LQKENI. The ends were cut back, 6 bases at V and 0 bases at J, with 9 bases in the middle. The CDR3 nucleotides are TGTGCCAGCTCCCAGCGGACCTCCTACAATGAGCAGTTCTTC. It specifies CASSQRTSYNEQFF. Variable domain in full (rest from reference TRBV18 and TRBJ2-1): NAGVMQNPRHLVRRRGQEARLRCSPMKGHSHVYWYRQLPEEGLKFMVYLQKENIIDESGMPKERFSAEFPKEGPSILRIQQVVRGDSAAYFCASSQRTSYNEQFFGPGTRLTVL.

CDR3 in amino acids: CASSLEGQPSEELFF. CDR3 nucleotide sequence: TGTGCCAGCAGCTTAGAGGGACAGCCCTCAGAGGAGCTGTTTTTT. The chain links TRBV11-3 to TRBJ2-2, with 7 positions matching TRBD1. With 0 bases clipped from V and 10 bases from J, the junction kept 8 bases outside the gene matches. The CDR3 length is 15 residues. Germline V lookup: CDR1 SGHNT, CDR2 YENEEA.

The V gene is TRBV7-9, the J gene TRBJ2-5; maybe TRBD1 (6 bases). CDR1 SEHNR and CDR2 FQNEAQ come from the germline V gene (reference sequence). V was shortened by 0 bases and J by 0 bases, with 8 bases between the two germline ends. The CDR3 spans 15 residues. The chain's CDR3 is CASSLAGTYQETQYF. CDR3 bases: TGTGCCAGCAGCTTAGCCGGGACATACCAAGAGACCCAGTACTTC.